The sequence of this T cell receptor (beta chain) was determined in a study of cytomegalovirus exposure and HLA in healthy donors. Study findings and constraints: It has been reported that TCR beta sequences accurately predicted the HLA-A and HLA-B alleles of most subjects. When the data were analyzed later, several of the most significant clusters appeared to be linked to common viral pathogens.

The CDR3 spans 13 residues. From germline, CDR1 is SGHVS and CDR2 FQNEAQ. Trimming left V 5 bases short and J 1 base short, with 8 bases between. PCR used 60 Vbeta primers and 13 Jbeta primers. Libraries were prepared by immunoSEQ multiplex PCR; TCRdb keeps only in-frame clonotypes and omits some of them. The table includes 120,000 to 150,000 clones, over 8% detected once. This clone was counted a few times. The antigen is not known. This chain connects TRBV7-8 to TRBJ1-1; D unclear. The clonotype comes from a male donor in good health and CMV-seronegative. Sequenced input: PBMCs. CDR3 DNA sequence: TGTGCCAGCAGCGGCAACGAGAACACTGAAGCTTTCTTT. Translating it yields CASSGNENTEAFF.